Listed below are T cell receptor beta chains from one sample, sequenced in a study of CD8 T cells in Susac syndrome. TCRdb redid the calling of the immunoSEQ multiplex PCR reads with MiXCR, one entry per CDR3 protein. The sample has approximately 110,000 distinct CDR3 sequences, around 95% seen once. Input material: CD4+ T cells from PBMCs. All receptors come from a human donor in good health. CDR3s include the opening cysteine and the closing phenylalanine or tryptophan.

v_call	j_call	cdr3_aa
TRBV12-3/TRBV12-4	TRBJ2-2	CASSLGDRNTGELFF
TRBV3-1	TRBJ1-5	CASSLATDNQPQHF
TRBV27	TRBJ1-5	CASSLSSGVGNQPQHF
TRBV5-4	TRBJ2-1	CASSLLPGTGLGEQFF
TRBV4-1	TRBJ2-1	CASSQFIIGYNEQFF
TRBV9	TRBJ2-1	CASSQTGFPYNEQFF
TRBV20-1	TRBJ2-1	CSAILAGYNEQFF
TRBV7-9	TRBJ2-3	CASSSSGPGGDTQYF
TRBV15	TRBJ2-4	CATRLAGGLAKNIQYF
TRBV7-8	TRBJ1-5	CASSAGFYQPQHF
TRBV25-1	TRBJ2-7	CASSEGTGFSYEQYF
TRBV20-1	TRBJ2-1	CSRGQGGGNEQFF
TRBV5-1	TRBJ1-1	CASSSRGLEAFF
TRBV20-1	TRBJ2-7	CSAPLNAEYEQYF
TRBV5-1	TRBJ1-6	CASSLAGTGRDPLHF
TRBV20-1	TRBJ1-2	CSAPATGGVDYGYTF
TRBV6-4	TRBJ1-5	CASSDKYSNQPQHF
TRBV27	TRBJ1-2	CASKEGRRGIYGYTF
TRBV6-2/TRBV6-3	TRBJ2-7	CASSYLFQSYEQYF
TRBV29-1	TRBJ1-4	CSVGGLTGEKLFF
TRBV5-1	TRBJ1-1	CASSLEAALQAFF
TRBV18	TRBJ2-4	CASSPGQKNIQYF
TRBV3-1	TRBJ2-5	CASSQEMSRTQYF
TRBV7-9	TRBJ1-2	CASSPDFGYTF
TRBV7-3	TRBJ2-2	CASSLNPGELFF
TRBV3-1	TRBJ2-5	CASSQDWRGGGSQETQYF
TRBV6-5	TRBJ2-4	CASSYDSGGLGIQYF
TRBV30	TRBJ2-2	CAWSPTGELFF
TRBV4-1	TRBJ2-3	CASSRETSGGATDTQYF
TRBV28	TRBJ2-7	CASSLLDHEQYF
TRBV6-5	TRBJ2-7	CASSQRDSSYEQYF
TRBV29-1	TRBJ2-5	CSVIRSLETQYF
TRBV29-1	TRBJ1-5	CSVLTQGNVGNQPQHF
TRBV6-5	TRBJ1-1	CASRRGRNTEAFF
TRBV3-1	TRBJ2-1	CASSQRDVYNEQFF
TRBV7-9	TRBJ2-2	CASSPGIGELFF
TRBV28	TRBJ1-4	CASLYRENEKLFF